Sequencing of this TCR beta chain was carried out in a study of blood T cell repertoires in COVID-19. Study at large: PBMCs, B-cell-depleted T cells, or T cells were the source of the cDNA or gDNA that made up the material.

Produced via immunoSEQ multiplex PCR; TCRdb's table is partial and in-frame only. The table records 200,000 or so clones, 84% of them present only once. Individuals aged about 18 to 95 years were recruited from some 26 US areas. Unmatched junction bases numbered 6, after V lost 6 bases and J lost 2 bases. Germline V gene sequence: CDR1 MNHEY, CDR2 SVGEGT. The CDR3 totals 14 residues. The source of this sequence is a man aged 55 to 70 who had recovered from COVID-19. Sequenced: PBMCs or T cells enriched from blood (not recorded which). This sequence joins TRBV6-2 or TRBV6-3 and TRBJ1-1; 7 bases map to TRBD1. The CDR3 nucleotides read TGTGCCAGCAGCCCAGGGGGATACAACACTGAAGCTTTCTTT. Translated: CASSPGGYNTEAFF.